The rows below give T cell receptor beta chains drawn from one sample of a study of T cell responses to AZD1222 COVID-19 vaccine. Sequencing used immunoSEQ multiplex PCR; TCRdb keeps in-frame clones, though not all of them. The sample includes around 110,000 clones, about 86% of them seen just once. The material was peripheral blood, obtained on day 0 of AZD1222 vaccination. The receptors here all came from an adult in good health. Both conserved end residues are part of each CDR3. The order of the fields is CDR3 length, J gene, V gene, CDR3 protein.

length: 16
J: TRBJ1-4
V: TRBV5-1
CDR3: CASSLTAVTTNEKLFF

length: 17
J: TRBJ1-5
V: TRBV6-2/TRBV6-3
CDR3: CASSYSLSGTSNQPQHF

length: 14
J: TRBJ2-2
V: TRBV29-1
CDR3: CSVLGQTNTGELFF

length: 13
J: TRBJ1-2
V: TRBV2
CDR3: CASRVQGAGGYTF

length: 13
J: TRBJ2-7
V: TRBV7-2
CDR3: CASSSDPLYEQYF

length: 15
J: TRBJ1-2
V: TRBV7-9
CDR3: CASSFGQGANYGYTF

length: 14
J: TRBJ2-7
V: TRBV5-1
CDR3: CASSLDGQIGRQYF

length: 13
J: TRBJ1-5
V: TRBV12-3/TRBV12-4
CDR3: CASSPGPEVQKHF

length: 16
J: TRBJ1-2
V: TRBV27
CDR3: CASSLEGRGPNYGYTF

length: 15
J: TRBJ2-7
V: TRBV28
CDR3: CASSQIGTGGYEQYF

length: 16
J: TRBJ1-5
V: TRBV19
CDR3: CASSITPGGGGQPQHF

length: 17
J: TRBJ2-2
V: TRBV7-8
CDR3: CASSLARPGGRFGELFF

length: 14
J: TRBJ2-7
V: TRBV6-2/TRBV6-3
CDR3: CASSYEVPGYEQYF

length: 15
J: TRBJ2-1
V: TRBV19
CDR3: CASSLGLAGAGEQFF

length: 16
J: TRBJ1-2
V: TRBV2
CDR3: CASSGVTRDPNKGYTF

length: 13
J: TRBJ1-1
V: TRBV19
CDR3: CASLRGRGTEAFF

length: 15
J: TRBJ2-1
V: TRBV6-5
CDR3: CASSYDRGPLNEQFF

length: 15
J: TRBJ1-5
V: TRBV18
CDR3: CASSPRDTGNQPQHF